This record covers a single TCR beta chain. Its antigen is not known. This CDR3 region has 13 residues. Germline lookup yields CDR1 LNHDA and CDR2 SQIVND (reference sequence). V was trimmed by 10 bases and J by 0 bases, leaving 9 bases between them. The sample is drawn from a study of human thymus T cells. Libraries were prepared by immunoSEQ multiplex PCR; TCRdb keeps only in-frame clonotypes and omits some of them. The table has about 44,000 clones, 94% seen once; the top ten hold 0.095% to 0.15%. Having corrective surgery for congenital heart defects, healthy Finnish infants were the ones who donated. An approximately 0.5-1 mL peripheral blood aliquot was taken intraoperatively from four of eight donors. Blood DNA came from all available leukocytes, not a fixed cell number. Study outcomes and limitations: Thymic and blood repertoires appeared to display a bias in their usage of V and J genes.

Sequencing was carried out using blood. The TCR originated in a boy less than two years old with a congenital heart defect but otherwise immunologically healthy. This chain uses TRBV19 with TRBJ2-2, with a possible D match to TRBD1 (5 bases). CDR3 nucleotide sequence: TGTGCCACCAGGACATCGAACACCGGGGAGCTGTTTTTT. Residues: CATRTSNTGELFF.